The subject of this entry is one TCR beta chain. Its antigen remains unidentified. These data are taken from a study of T cell responses to AZD1222 COVID-19 vaccine. The assay was immunoSEQ multiplex PCR, and TCRdb's table has in-frame clones only and misses some. This table holds 200,000 or so clones, almost 95% found once. V was clipped by 4 bases and J by 0 bases; unmatched bases: 4. This CDR3 is 16 amino acids long. CDR1 is SGDLS, CDR2 YYNGEE, per germline. Study-level points and caveats: Recipients of two AZD1222 doses showed rising Spike-specific TCR breadth and depth. At baseline, just five to seven AZD1222 recipients tested seropositive.

The starting material was peripheral blood, obtained on day 0 of AZD1222 vaccination. The origin of this receptor is an adult in good health. The V and J genes are TRBV9 and TRBJ2-2; 9 bases are shared with TRBD2. The CDR3: CASSNSGSTNTGELFF. The CDR3 bases are TGTGCCAGCAGCAATAGCGGGAGTACGAACACCGGGGAGCTGTTTTTT.